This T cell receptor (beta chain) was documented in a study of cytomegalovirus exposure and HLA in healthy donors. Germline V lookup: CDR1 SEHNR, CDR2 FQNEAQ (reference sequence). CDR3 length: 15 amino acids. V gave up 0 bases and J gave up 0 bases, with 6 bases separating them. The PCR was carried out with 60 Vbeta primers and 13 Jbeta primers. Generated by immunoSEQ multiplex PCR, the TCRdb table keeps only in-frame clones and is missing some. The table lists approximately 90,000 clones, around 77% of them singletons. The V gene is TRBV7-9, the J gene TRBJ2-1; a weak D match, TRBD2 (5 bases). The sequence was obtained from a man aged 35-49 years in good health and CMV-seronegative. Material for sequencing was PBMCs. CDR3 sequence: CASSLAGSSYNEQFF. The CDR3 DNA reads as TGTGCCAGCAGCTTAGCAGGGAGCTCCTACAATGAGCAGTTCTTC. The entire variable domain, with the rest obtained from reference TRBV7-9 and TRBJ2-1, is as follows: DTGVSQNPRHKITKRGQNVTFRCDPISEHNRLYWYRQTLGQGPEFLTYFQNEAQLEKSRLLSDRFSAERPKGSFSTLEIQRTEQGDSAMYLCASSLAGSSYNEQFFGPGTRLTVL.